This T cell receptor (beta chain) was sequenced in a study of T cells in Graves' hyperthyroidism and ophthalmopathy (dated by TCRdb to between 2018 and 2020). With regard to the full study: Peripheral blood samples were taken at initial diagnosis, before any treatment was given. According to the paper, TCR Vbeta CDR3 sequencing was carried out on over 130 peripheral blood samples, which came from fewer than 50 ophthalmopathy, approximately 78 hyperthyroidism and about 17 progressor patients. For training and testing, the 110 or so patients in the discovery cohort were randomly divided in a 7:3 ratio. Prospective prediction of ophthalmopathy was tested in an independent validation cohort consisting of fewer than 20 hyperthyroidism patients and around 16 patients who later progressed to ophthalmopathy. To identify TCR V-J signatures that set the groups apart, the researchers used a discovery cohort of 100 patients, made up of approximately 43 with Graves' ophthalmopathy and 55 to 65 with stable Graves' hyperthyroidism. After sampling, hyperthyroidism patients received methimazole starting at 30 mg daily, and ophthalmopathy patients received high-dose intravenous methylprednisolone. Thyroid tissue and blood T-cell repertoires from several Graves' hyperthyroidism patients were also compared in the study. Study-wide conclusions, independent of this receptor: No statistical method was used to fix the sample size in advance, and group allocation was not hidden from the investigators. During validation, the model predicted progression to ophthalmopathy a median of about 5.9 months ahead of onset, with around 71% sensitivity and 72% to 80% specificity. Most expanded thyroid clonotypes (frequency above 0.001) were also detected in blood, suggesting blood repertoires may reflect thyroid immune responses. A model built on a 13 V-J signature distinguished ophthalmopathy from stable hyperthyroidism, reaching about 88% sensitivity and under 84% specificity in cross-validation and 80%/75% in testing.

The TCR beta CDR3 regions were amplified from RNA transcripts. A first-round RT-PCR of the TCR CDR3 used the HTBI primer set with the Qiagen OneStep RT-PCR kit. A second multiplex PCR round built the libraries, followed by size selection and purification. Sequencing of the libraries was done on an Illumina HiSeq2000 using paired-end 100 bp reads. In the authors' own workflow: Raw data were processed with SOAPnuke, discarding reads with adapters, uncalled bases, mean Phred below 15, or no exact constant-primer or identifier match. COPE v1.2.5 was used to merge high-quality paired reads, and clonotypes were defined as unique nucleotide sequences. Clonotypes were aligned to IMGT TRBV, TRBD and TRBJ reference segments using MiTCR v1.1. Analysis was restricted to V-J combinations with a frequency above 0.0001, which covered about 99% of repertoires. The TCS score was defined as F50 (clonal expansion) divided by E x V (chaos), with BLOSUM62-based TCRdist calculated between CDR3 peptides within each V-J. Welch's t-statistics and random forest reduced some 510 V-J features to 13, which were used in a naive Bayes classifier (R e1071). The Morisita-Horn index was used to measure how similar the thyroid and blood repertoires were. Through fastp at Q25 and MiXCR, TCRdb rebuilt clones from the public reads, retaining in-frame beta chains. Identical CDR3 protein sequences are pooled into one entry, listed with their most common genes and DNA. The V and J calls reflect TCRdb's pipeline rather than the authors' work. The sample yields roughly 700,000 distinct CDR3 sequences; under 45% were counted once. Clones ranked in the top ten supply around 29% of the sample.

As encoded in the germline V gene, CDR1 is SGHNT while CDR2 is YENEEA. The CDR3 has 18 amino acids, counting the end cysteine and phenylalanine. Of the read, only the CDR3 DNA is kept; its 54 bases are in frame from base 1. Germline trimming: 2 bases from V, 7 bases from J; junction bases outside gene matches: 11. Stable Graves' hyperthyroidism was defined as no progression to ophthalmopathy during 18 months of follow-up. The hyperthyroidism patients were between 18 and 65 years old and newly diagnosed, with a disease duration of less than 2 months. Exclusion was applied to patients with uncontrolled infections, other autoimmune diseases, pregnancy or lactation. Clinical symptoms, serum thyroxine and TRAb, thyroid ultrasound, and orbital computed tomography formed the basis for the diagnoses. PBMCs were isolated from 10 ml of fresh peripheral blood by Ficoll-Paque density gradient centrifugation. Trizol reagent was used to extract total RNA, and RNA quality was then checked on an Agilent 2100 Bioanalyzer.

This clonotype appeared a few times. The specificity of this receptor is unknown. No per-base quality is available; no much larger clone lies one base away. Sequencing was done on a sample of blood. The chain couples TRBV11-3 to TRBJ2-2; 12 nucleotides in the junction match TRBD1. The sequence derives from a woman aged 40 to 49 with Graves' hyperthyroidism. The CDR3 has the sequence CASSLSVWGTGGIGELFF. The DNA sequence is as follows: TGTGCCAGCAGCTTAAGCGTTTGGGGGACAGGGGGCATCGGGGAGCTGTTTTTT.